This entry is about one T cell receptor beta chain. Its antigen remains unidentified. The sample is drawn from a study of T cell responses to AZD1222 COVID-19 vaccine. Regarding the study as a whole: It should be noted that donors were predominantly white British and more often female, and clonal diversity was possibly underestimated. Reportedly, close to half of spike-specific TCRs are directed against unmutated variant regions.

The assay was immunoSEQ multiplex PCR, and TCRdb's table has in-frame clones only and misses some. The data contain 250,000 to 300,000 clones, 85% to 95% of them singletons. The source is an adult who received the AZD1222 COVID-19 vaccine. The sequenced sample was peripheral blood, obtained 28 days after the second AZD1222 dose.

The CDR3 is CASSYPPGSSGNTIYF. The CDR3 DNA follows: TGTGCCAGCAGTTACCCCCCAGGGTCCTCTGGAAACACCATATATTTT. The rearrangement links TRBV6-5 to TRBJ1-3; possibly TRBD1 for D (5 bases). Deletions cut 2 bases from V and 0 bases from J, with 11 bases between. CDR3 length: 16 residues. CDR1 and CDR2 from the germline V gene are MNHEY and SVGAGI.